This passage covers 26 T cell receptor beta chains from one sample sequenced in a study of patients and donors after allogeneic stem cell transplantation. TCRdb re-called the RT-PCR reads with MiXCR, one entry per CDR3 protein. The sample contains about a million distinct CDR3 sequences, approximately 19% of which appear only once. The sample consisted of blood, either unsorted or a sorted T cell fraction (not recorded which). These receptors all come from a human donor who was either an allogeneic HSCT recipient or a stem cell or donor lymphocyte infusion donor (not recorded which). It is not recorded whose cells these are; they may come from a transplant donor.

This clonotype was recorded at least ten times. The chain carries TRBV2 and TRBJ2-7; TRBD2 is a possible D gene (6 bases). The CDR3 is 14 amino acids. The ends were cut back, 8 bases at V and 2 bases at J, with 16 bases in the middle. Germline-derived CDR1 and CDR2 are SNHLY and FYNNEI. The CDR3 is CASGGRRGTYEQYF. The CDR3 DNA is TGTGCCAGCGGAGGCAGGAGGGGCACCTACGAGCAGTACTTC.

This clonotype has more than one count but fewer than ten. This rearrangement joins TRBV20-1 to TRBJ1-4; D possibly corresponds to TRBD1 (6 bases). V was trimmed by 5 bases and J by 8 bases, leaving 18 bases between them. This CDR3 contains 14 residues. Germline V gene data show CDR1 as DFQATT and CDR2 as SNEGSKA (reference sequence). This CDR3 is CSAGLTGAGEKLFF. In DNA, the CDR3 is TGCAGTGCTGGACTTACGGGGGCTGGGGAAAAACTGTTTTTT.

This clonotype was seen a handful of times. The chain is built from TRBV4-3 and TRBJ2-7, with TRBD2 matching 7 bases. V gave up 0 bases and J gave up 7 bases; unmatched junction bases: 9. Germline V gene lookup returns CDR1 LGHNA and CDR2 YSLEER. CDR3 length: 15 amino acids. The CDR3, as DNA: TGCGCCAGCAGCCAAGATGGGGGGGAAAAAGGGGAGCAGTACTTC. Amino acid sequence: CASSQDGGEKGEQYF.

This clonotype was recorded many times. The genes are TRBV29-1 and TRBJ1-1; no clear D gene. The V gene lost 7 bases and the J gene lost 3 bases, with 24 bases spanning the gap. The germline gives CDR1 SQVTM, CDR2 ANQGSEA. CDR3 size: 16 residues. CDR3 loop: CSAGRASLSRYTEAFF. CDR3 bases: TGCAGCGCGGGGAGGGCTTCTCTTTCTCGGTACACTGAAGCTTTCTTT. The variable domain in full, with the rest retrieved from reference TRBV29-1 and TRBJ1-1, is SAVISQKPSRDICQRGTSLTIQCQVDSQVTMMFWYRQQPGQSLTLIATANQGSEATYESGFVIDKFPISRPNLTFSTLTVSNMSPEDSSIYLCSAGRASLSRYTEAFFGQGTRLTVV.

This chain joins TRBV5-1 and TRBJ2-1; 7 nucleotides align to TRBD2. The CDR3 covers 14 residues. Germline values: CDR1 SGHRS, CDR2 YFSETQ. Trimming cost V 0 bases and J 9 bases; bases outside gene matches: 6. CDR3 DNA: TGCGCCAGCAGCTTGGGGACTAGTCGGGCTGAGCAGTTCTTC. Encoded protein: CASSLGTSRAEQFF.

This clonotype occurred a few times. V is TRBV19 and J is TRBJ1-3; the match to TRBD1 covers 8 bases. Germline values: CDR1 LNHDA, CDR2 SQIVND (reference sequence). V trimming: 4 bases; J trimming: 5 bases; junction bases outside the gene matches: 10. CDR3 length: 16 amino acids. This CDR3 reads CASSTGQGQNRNTIYF. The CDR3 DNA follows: TGTGCCAGTAGTACTGGACAGGGACAAAACAGAAACACCATATATTTT.

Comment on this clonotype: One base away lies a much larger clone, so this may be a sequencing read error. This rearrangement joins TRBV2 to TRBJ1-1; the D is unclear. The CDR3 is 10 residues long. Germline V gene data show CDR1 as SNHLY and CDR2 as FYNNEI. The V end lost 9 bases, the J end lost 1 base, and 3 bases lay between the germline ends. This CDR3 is CARRNTEAFF. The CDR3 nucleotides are TGTGCCAGGAGGAACACTGAAGCTTTCTTT.

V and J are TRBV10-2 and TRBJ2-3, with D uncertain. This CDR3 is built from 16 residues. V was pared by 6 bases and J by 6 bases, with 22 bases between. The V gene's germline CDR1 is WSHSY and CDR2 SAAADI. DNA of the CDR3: TGCGCCAGCAGCCGCCAATACTCATCCCCTGACGATACGCAGTATTTT. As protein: CASSRQYSSPDDTQYF.

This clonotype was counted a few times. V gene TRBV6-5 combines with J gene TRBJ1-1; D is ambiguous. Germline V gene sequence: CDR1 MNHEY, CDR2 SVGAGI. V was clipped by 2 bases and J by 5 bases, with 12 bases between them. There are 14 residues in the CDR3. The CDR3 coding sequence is TGTGCCAGCAGTTACCGAATGGGAGGAACTGAAGCTTTCTTT. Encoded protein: CASSYRMGGTEAFF.

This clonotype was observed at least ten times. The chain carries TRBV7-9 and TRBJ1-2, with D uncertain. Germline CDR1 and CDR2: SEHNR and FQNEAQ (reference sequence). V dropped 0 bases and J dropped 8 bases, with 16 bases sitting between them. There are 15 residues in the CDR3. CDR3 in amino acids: CASSLAQVSSKGYTF. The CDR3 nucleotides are TGTGCCAGCAGCTTAGCGCAAGTCTCCTCGAAAGGCTACACCTTC.

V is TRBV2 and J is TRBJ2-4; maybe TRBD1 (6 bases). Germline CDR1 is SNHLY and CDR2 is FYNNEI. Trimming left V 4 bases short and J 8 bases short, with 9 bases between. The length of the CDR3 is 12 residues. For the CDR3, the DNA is TGTGCCAGCAGTGGACCAGGGGACATTCAGTACTTC. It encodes CASSGPGDIQYF.

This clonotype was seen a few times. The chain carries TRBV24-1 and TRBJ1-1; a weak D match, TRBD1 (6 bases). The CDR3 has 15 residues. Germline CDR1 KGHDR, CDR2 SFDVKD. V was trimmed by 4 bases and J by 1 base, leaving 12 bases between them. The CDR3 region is CATSEGLGANTEAFF. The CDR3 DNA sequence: TGTGCCACCAGTGAAGGTCTGGGGGCGAACACTGAAGCTTTCTTT.

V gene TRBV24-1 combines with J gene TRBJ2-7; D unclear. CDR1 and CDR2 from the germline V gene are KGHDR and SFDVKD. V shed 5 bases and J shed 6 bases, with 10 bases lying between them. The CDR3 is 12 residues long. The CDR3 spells CATSAQAGEQYF. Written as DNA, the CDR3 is TGTGCCACCAGTGCCCAAGCCGGCGAGCAGTACTTC.

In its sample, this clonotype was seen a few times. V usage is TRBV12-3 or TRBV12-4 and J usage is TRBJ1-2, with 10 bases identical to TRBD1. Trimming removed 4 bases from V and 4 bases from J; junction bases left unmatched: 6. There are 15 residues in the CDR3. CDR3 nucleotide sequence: TGTGCCAGCAGTTCTGGGGGGGACAGGGGCTATGGCTACACCTTC. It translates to CASSSGGDRGYGYTF.

This CDR3 is CASSTGPLEGYTF. The CDR3 coding sequence is TGCGCCAGCAGTACCGGACCCCTCGAAGGCTACACCTTC. This chain uses TRBV5-1 with TRBJ1-2; D unresolved. The CDR3 runs to 13 residues. CDR1 and CDR2 from the germline V gene are SGHRS and YFSETQ. V was pared by 5 bases and J by 8 bases, with 16 bases between.

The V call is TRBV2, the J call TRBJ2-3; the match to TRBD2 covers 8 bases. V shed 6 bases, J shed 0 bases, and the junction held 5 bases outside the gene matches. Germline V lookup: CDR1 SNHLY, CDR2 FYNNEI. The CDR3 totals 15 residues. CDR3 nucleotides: TGTGCCAGCAGGAAGAGCGGGGGCAGCACAGATACGCAGTATTTT. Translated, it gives CASRKSGGSTDTQYF.

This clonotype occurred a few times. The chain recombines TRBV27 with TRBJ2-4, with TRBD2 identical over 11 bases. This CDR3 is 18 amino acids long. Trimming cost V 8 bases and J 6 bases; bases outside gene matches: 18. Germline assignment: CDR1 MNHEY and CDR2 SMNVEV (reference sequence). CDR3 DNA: TGTGCCAGCGGCCGGATTGGTAGCGGGAGGGCCGGGTTAAACATTCAGTACTTC. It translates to CASGRIGSGRAGLNIQYF.

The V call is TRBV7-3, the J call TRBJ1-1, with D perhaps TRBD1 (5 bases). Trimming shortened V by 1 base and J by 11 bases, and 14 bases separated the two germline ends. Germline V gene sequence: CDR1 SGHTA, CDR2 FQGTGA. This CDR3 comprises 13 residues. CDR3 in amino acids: CASSLRGGREAFF. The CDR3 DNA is TGTGCCAGCAGCTTAAGGGGAGGCAGGGAGGCTTTCTTT.

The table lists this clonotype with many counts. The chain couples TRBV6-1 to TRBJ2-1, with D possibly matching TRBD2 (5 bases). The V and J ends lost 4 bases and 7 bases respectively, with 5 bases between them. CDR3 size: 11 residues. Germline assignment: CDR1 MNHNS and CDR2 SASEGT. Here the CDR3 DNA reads TGTGCCAGCAGTGCGGGGAATGAGCAGTTCTTC. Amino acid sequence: CASSAGNEQFF.

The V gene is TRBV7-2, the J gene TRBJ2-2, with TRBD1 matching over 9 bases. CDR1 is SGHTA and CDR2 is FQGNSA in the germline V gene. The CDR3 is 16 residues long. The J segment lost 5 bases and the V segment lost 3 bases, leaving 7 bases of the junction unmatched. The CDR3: CASSFPGQGRTGELFF. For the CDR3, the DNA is TGTGCCAGCAGCTTTCCGGGACAGGGAAGAACCGGGGAGCTGTTTTTT.

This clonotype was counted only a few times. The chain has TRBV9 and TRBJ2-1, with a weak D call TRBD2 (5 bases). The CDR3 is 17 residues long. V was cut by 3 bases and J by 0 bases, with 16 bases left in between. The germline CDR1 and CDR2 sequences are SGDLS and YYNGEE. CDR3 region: CASSASAVLSSYNEQFF. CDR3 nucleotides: TGTGCCAGCAGCGCGTCAGCGGTACTCAGCTCCTACAATGAGCAGTTCTTC.

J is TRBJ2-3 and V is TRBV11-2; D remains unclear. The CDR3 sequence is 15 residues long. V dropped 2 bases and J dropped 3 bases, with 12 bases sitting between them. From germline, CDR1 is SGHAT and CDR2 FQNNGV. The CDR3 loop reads CASSLFGSRTDTQYF. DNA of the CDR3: TGTGCCAGCAGCTTATTTGGCAGTAGGACAGATACGCAGTATTTT. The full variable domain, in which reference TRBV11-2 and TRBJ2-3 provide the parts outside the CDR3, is EAGVAQSPRYKIIEKRQSVAFWCNPISGHATLYWYQQILGQGPKLLIQFQNNGVVDDSQLPKDRFSAERLKGVDSTLKIQPAKLEDSAVYLCASSLFGSRTDTQYFGPGTRLTVL.

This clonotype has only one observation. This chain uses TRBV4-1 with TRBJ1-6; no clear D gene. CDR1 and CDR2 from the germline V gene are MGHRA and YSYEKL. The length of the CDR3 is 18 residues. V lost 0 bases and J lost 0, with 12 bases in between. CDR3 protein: CASSQEGQFSSYNSPLHF. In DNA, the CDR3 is TGCGCCAGCAGCCAAGAGGGTCAGTTCAGCTCCTATAATTCACCCCTCCACTTT.

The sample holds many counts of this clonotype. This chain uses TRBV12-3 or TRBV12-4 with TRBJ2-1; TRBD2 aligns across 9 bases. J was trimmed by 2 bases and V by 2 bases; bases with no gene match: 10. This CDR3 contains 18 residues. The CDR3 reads CASSLWVIAGGTYNEQFF. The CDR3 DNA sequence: TGTGCCAGCAGTTTATGGGTAATCGCGGGAGGGACCTACAATGAGCAGTTCTTC.

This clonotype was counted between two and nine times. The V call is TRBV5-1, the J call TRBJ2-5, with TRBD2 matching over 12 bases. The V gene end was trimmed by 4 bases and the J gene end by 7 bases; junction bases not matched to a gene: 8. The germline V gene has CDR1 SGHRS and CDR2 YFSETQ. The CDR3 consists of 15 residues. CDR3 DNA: TGCGCCAGCAGCGCTAGACTAGCGGGAGAGGGGACCCAGTACTTC. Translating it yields CASSARLAGEGTQYF.

The CDR3 region is CAGGLGGTDTQYF. DNA for the CDR3: TGTGCCGGAGGACTAGGTGGCACAGATACGCAGTATTTT. The chain has TRBV11-2 and TRBJ2-3, with 7 nucleotides matching TRBD2. V trimming: 11 bases; J trimming: 1 base; junction bases outside the gene matches: 6. The germline gives CDR1 SGHAT, CDR2 FQNNGV. The CDR3 is 13 amino acids.